These 4 T cell receptor beta chains came from one sample sequenced in a study of identical twins. TCRdb re-analysed the 5' RACE reads in MiXCR, keeping a single row per CDR3 protein. Of roughly 770,000 distinct CDR3 sequences in the sample, around a sixth are singletons; the top ten hold around 13%. The same data also went into a second study, on T cells expressing NK-cell markers.

Sequenced input: PBMCs. The receptors here all came from a woman between 18 and 30 years old in good health.

The rearrangement uses TRBV20-1 and TRBJ2-3, with TRBD1 matching over 7 bases. CDR1 DFQATT and CDR2 SNEGSKA come from the germline V gene (reference sequence). V was pared by 0 bases and J by 0 bases, with 6 bases of the junction left unmatched. The CDR3 is made up of 16 amino acids. CDR3 sequence: CSARDPGDSSTDTQYF. In DNA, the CDR3 is TGCAGTGCTAGAGACCCCGGGGACAGCAGCACAGATACGCAGTATTTT.

This clonotype was observed a few times. The chain employs TRBV3-1 and TRBJ1-6, with D unresolved. Trimming shortened V by 1 base and J by 11 bases, and 12 bases separated the two germline ends. The CDR3 totals 14 residues. CDR1 is LGHDT and CDR2 is YNNKEL in the germline V gene (reference sequence). CDR3 sequence (DNA): TGTGCCAGCAGCCAAGGGCTCCTACCAGCACCCCTCCACTTT. This gives the protein CASSQGLLPAPLHF. The full variable domain, completed using reference TRBV3-1 and TRBJ1-6, is DTAVSQTPKYLVTQMGNDKSIKCEQNLGHDTMYWYKQDSKKFLKIMFSYNNKELIINETVPNRFSPKSPDKAHLNLHINSLELGDSAVYFCASSQGLLPAPLHFGNGTRLTVT.

This clonotype has only a few counts. The genes are TRBV20-1 and TRBJ2-7, with D possibly matching TRBD1 (5 bases). There are 13 residues in the CDR3. V dropped 6 bases and J dropped 3 bases, with 15 bases sitting between them. The germline V gene encodes CDR1 DFQATT and CDR2 SNEGSKA (reference sequence). CDR3 sequence reads: CSALPDINYEQYF. The CDR3 DNA reads as TGCAGTGCCCTCCCGGACATCAACTACGAGCAGTACTTC.

The rearrangement joins TRBV7-9 to TRBJ2-7, with a tentative D call TRBD1 (6 bases). CDR3 length: 14 amino acids. V was clipped by 5 bases and J by 4 bases, with 15 bases between them. Germline CDR1 is SEHNR and CDR2 is FQNEAQ (reference sequence). CDR3 in DNA: TGTGCCAGCAGCCTCAAGGGACAAAGTTACGAGCAGTACTTC. This gives the protein CASSLKGQSYEQYF.